The 24 T cell receptor beta chains in this list originate from one sample, sequenced in a study of response to subunit inactivated influenza vaccine. TCRdb reanalysed the RT-PCR reads using MiXCR and keeps one entry per CDR3 protein. The table shows over 650,000 distinct CDR3 sequences, with less than 20% occurring only once. Material: PBMCs from blood, obtained around 5 days after vaccination. The receptor set was obtained from a man aged 45 to 65 who received an inactivated influenza vaccine.

The chain carries TRBV6-8 and TRBJ2-7, with D possibly being TRBD2 (6 bases). Germline V CDR1 and CDR2: MNHGY, SAAAGT. The CDR3 runs to 15 residues. V lost 0 bases to trimming and J lost 2 bases, with 11 bases between them. CDR3 in DNA: TGTGCCAGCAGTTACTCGGCGGGATTCCCCTACGAGCAGTACTTC. It codes for CASSYSAGFPYEQYF.

V usage is TRBV4-3 and J usage is TRBJ2-1, with a possible D match to TRBD2 (5 bases). V lost 0 bases to trimming and J lost 9 bases, with 12 bases between them. CDR3 size: 14 residues. Germline CDR1 reads LGHNA; CDR2 reads YSLEER. The CDR3 coding sequence is TGCGCCAGCAGCCAAGATCAGGCTAGCAGTGAGCAGTTCTTC. As protein: CASSQDQASSEQFF.

This rearrangement joins TRBV4-1 to TRBJ2-2; possibly TRBD1 for D (6 bases). Trimming pared 4 bases from V and 5 bases from J, leaving 32 bases between. CDR3 length equals 21 residues. Germline CDR1 reads MGHRA; CDR2 reads YSYEKL. Here the CDR3 DNA reads TGCGCCAGCAGCCCCGATCCCCCGGTGGGGGCGAAATTTGGGTTGACCGGGGAGCTGTTTTTT. Translating it yields CASSPDPPVGAKFGLTGELFF.

The V call is TRBV9, the J call TRBJ2-5, with D possibly TRBD2 on 5 matching bases. Germline V gives CDR1 SGDLS, CDR2 YYNGEE. The CDR3 length is 14 residues. Trimming shortened V by 3 bases and J by 2 bases, and 11 bases separated the two germline ends. This chain's CDR3 is CASSAASGQETQYF. The CDR3 DNA is TGTGCCAGCAGCGCCGCGAGCGGACAAGAGACCCAGTACTTC.

Ten or more counts support this clonotype. This chain uses TRBV29-1 with TRBJ1-2, with D possibly being TRBD1 (5 bases). The CDR3 covers 11 residues. Per germline, CDR1 SQVTM and CDR2 ANQGSEA. The V gene lost 6 bases and the J gene lost 7 bases, with 12 bases spanning the gap. For the CDR3, the DNA is TGCAGCGTGTCGGGGGAAACTGGCTACACCTTC. Translated, it gives CSVSGETGYTF.

CDR3 sequence (DNA): TGTGCCAGCAACCGGGACGTACAAGAGACCCAGTACTTC. Protein: CASNRDVQETQYF. This sequence joins TRBV12-3 or TRBV12-4 and TRBJ2-5, with D possibly being TRBD1 or TRBD2 (5 bases each). Trimming pared 7 bases from V and 2 bases from J, leaving 11 bases between. The CDR3 totals 13 residues.

The rearrangement links TRBV20-1 to TRBJ2-3; weak D call: TRBD2 (5 bases). This CDR3 has 16 residues. CDR1 and CDR2 (germline): DFQATT, SNEGSKA (reference sequence). V was pared by 6 bases and J by 1 base, with 20 bases between. The CDR3 bases are TGCAGTGCCCCCGGGGTACTGGTATCCGGCACAGATACGCAGTATTTT. Encoded protein: CSAPGVLVSGTDTQYF.

In its sample, this clonotype was seen a few times. The V and J genes are TRBV5-1 and TRBJ1-4; 7 bases line up with TRBD1. The V and J ends lost 6 bases and 8 bases, in that order; junction bases with no gene match: 7. The CDR3 runs to 13 residues. Germline CDR1 SGHRS, CDR2 YFSETQ. The CDR3, as DNA: TGCGCCAGCAAATACAGGGGCGGCGAAAAACTGTTTTTT. This sequence encodes CASKYRGGEKLFF.

The chain joins TRBV12-3 or TRBV12-4 to TRBJ1-4; D call uncertain. This CDR3 is built from 14 residues. V was trimmed by 1 base and J by 8 bases, leaving 11 bases between them. The CDR3 DNA reads TGTGCCAGCAGTTTAGGGGGAGAAGGGGAAAAACTGTTTTTT. It specifies CASSLGGEGEKLFF.

This clonotype was seen only a few times. The chain is built from TRBV12-3 or TRBV12-4 and TRBJ1-5, with D possibly TRBD1 on 5 matching bases. CDR3 length: 14 residues. V lost 6 bases and J lost 1, with 10 bases in between. The CDR3 nucleotides read TGTGCCAGCAGCCCGACAGAGAGCAATCAGCCCCAGCATTTT. Its protein is CASSPTESNQPQHF.

The table lists this clonotype with a few counts. The CDR3 loop reads CASSFNGQEIPPSYNEQFF. In DNA, the CDR3 is TGTGCCAGCAGTTTTAACGGACAGGAGATTCCCCCATCCTACAATGAGCAGTTCTTC. The V and J genes are TRBV28 and TRBJ2-1; 7 positions agree with TRBD1. The CDR3 runs to 19 residues. The J segment lost 1 base and the V segment lost 3 bases, leaving 15 bases of the junction unmatched. Per the germline V gene, CDR1 is MDHEN and CDR2 is SYDVKM.

This clonotype has more than one count but fewer than ten. The rearrangement uses TRBV5-1 and TRBJ1-3; D is unresolved. This CDR3 is 15 amino acids long. Trimming left V 4 bases short and J 0 bases short, with 11 bases between. Germline V gene sequence: CDR1 SGHRS, CDR2 YFSETQ. The CDR3 loop reads CASSPGFASGNTIYF. CDR3 coding DNA: TGCGCCAGCAGCCCTGGTTTCGCCTCTGGAAACACCATATATTTT.

This clonotype was counted a few times. This chain joins TRBV29-1 and TRBJ1-1; D unresolved. This CDR3 is built from 12 residues. Trimming pared 5 bases from V and 0 bases from J, leaving 7 bases between. Germline values: CDR1 SQVTM, CDR2 ANQGSEA. CDR3 bases: TGCAGCGTTCCCGGCCTGAACACTGAAGCTTTCTTT. Translating gives CSVPGLNTEAFF.

This clonotype appeared many times. V gene TRBV20-1 combines with J gene TRBJ2-7; 11 nucleotides match TRBD1. CDR1 and CDR2 from the germline V gene are DFQATT and SNEGSKA (reference sequence). With V trimmed by 6 bases and J by 2 bases, 6 bases remained unmatched. This CDR3 is 14 amino acids long. The CDR3 DNA follows: TGCAGTGCGGCGCCGGGACAGGGGGCCTACGAGCAGTACTTC. Protein product: CSAAPGQGAYEQYF.

This clonotype showed up many times. J is TRBJ2-7 and V is TRBV6-5; D possibly corresponds to TRBD1 (5 bases). This CDR3 comprises 16 residues. V was clipped by 0 bases and J by 2 bases, with 14 bases between them. The V gene's germline CDR1 is MNHEY and CDR2 SVGAGI. For the CDR3, the DNA is TGTGCCAGCAGTTACTCGTCAGGGCCCCCCCCCTACGAGCAGTACTTC. This gives the protein CASSYSSGPPPYEQYF.

This clonotype was picked up a small number of times. The rearrangement links TRBV6-5 to TRBJ2-2; the D is unclear. CDR3 length equals 17 residues. V lost 0 bases and J lost 0, with 11 bases in between. The germline V gene encodes CDR1 MNHEY and CDR2 SVGAGI. CDR3 sequence: CASSYSRQNANTGELFF. In nucleotides, the CDR3 is TGTGCCAGCAGTTACTCGAGGCAGAACGCGAACACCGGGGAGCTGTTTTTT.

About this clonotype itself: One end of the junction fails to match germline, which may point to a read error. This rearrangement joins TRBV5-1 to TRBJ2-7; 11 bases are a match to TRBD1. This CDR3 has 15 amino acids. Looked up from germline, CDR1 is SGHRS and CDR2 is YFSETQ. The CDR3 reads CSSSEGTGGFYEQYF. In DNA, the CDR3 is TGCTCCAGCAGCGAAGGGACAGGGGGTTTCTACGAGCAGTACTTC.

This clonotype was detected only a few times. The rearrangement links TRBV5-1 to TRBJ2-5, with 8 bases that match TRBD2. CDR1 is SGHRS and CDR2 is YFSETQ in the germline V gene. The length of the CDR3 is 17 residues. J lost 4 bases, V lost 0 bases, and 11 bases had no gene match. The CDR3 loop reads CASSLGLARTGIETQYF. The CDR3 DNA reads as TGCGCCAGCAGCTTGGGACTAGCGCGGACGGGAATAGAGACCCAGTACTTC. The complete variable domain, with remaining parts taken from reference TRBV5-1 and TRBJ2-5, reads KAGVTQTPRYLIKTRGQQVTLSCSPISGHRSVSWYQQTPGQGLQFLFEYFSETQRNKGNFPGRFSGRQFSNSRSEMNVSTLELGDSALYLCASSLGLARTGIETQYFGPGTRLLVL.

The J gene is TRBJ2-7, the V gene TRBV12-3 or TRBV12-4, with TRBD2 identical over 10 bases. The J segment lost 2 bases and the V segment lost 5 bases, leaving 6 bases of the junction unmatched. CDR3 length: 15 residues. The CDR3 DNA follows: TGTGCCAGCAGTACCAGCGGGAGGGGAACCTACGAGCAGTACTTC. It specifies CASSTSGRGTYEQYF.

This clonotype was found a few times. CDR3 residues: CSAFGTSSTDTQYF. In nucleotides, the CDR3 is TGCAGTGCCTTCGGGACTTCTAGCACAGATACGCAGTATTTT. V usage is TRBV20-1 and J usage is TRBJ2-3; D is possibly TRBD2 (6 bases). The V end lost 6 bases, the J end lost 0 bases, and 13 bases lay between the germline ends. This CDR3 is 14 amino acids long. Per the germline V gene, CDR1 is DFQATT and CDR2 is SNEGSKA (reference sequence).

This clonotype turned up a few times. The chain recombines TRBV6-1 with TRBJ1-2; 7 bases are shared with TRBD1. The length of the CDR3 is 15 residues. The V gene's germline CDR1 is MNHNS and CDR2 SASEGT. The V and J ends lost 6 bases and 8 bases, in that order; junction bases with no gene match: 15. CDR3 in DNA: TGTGCCAGCAGGAGATCGGGACAGCCCGAGGGAGGCTACACCTTC. Translation gives CASRRSGQPEGGYTF.

This clonotype was observed at least ten times. The rearrangement joins TRBV12-3 or TRBV12-4 to TRBJ2-5; D is uncertain. This CDR3 spans 13 amino acids. V was shortened by 1 base and J by 5 bases, with 8 bases between the two germline ends. CDR3: CASSLGYRETQYF. In DNA, the CDR3 is TGTGCCAGCAGTTTAGGCTATCGGGAGACCCAGTACTTC.

The rearrangement links TRBV4-3 to TRBJ2-7; 7 bases match TRBD2. The CDR3 is 14 amino acids. The J segment lost 4 bases and the V segment lost 1 base, leaving 4 bases of the junction unmatched. Per the germline V gene, CDR1 is LGHNA and CDR2 is YSLEER. CDR3 protein: CASSQGGSQYEQYF. As DNA, the CDR3 is TGCGCCAGCAGCCAAGGCGGGAGTCAGTACGAGCAGTACTTC.

This chain uses TRBV20-1 with TRBJ2-5; maybe TRBD1 (7 bases). The CDR3 covers 15 residues. V was cut by 0 bases and J by 2 bases, with 13 bases left in between. Germline loops: CDR1 DFQATT, CDR2 SNEGSKA (reference sequence). CDR3 in DNA: TGCAGTGCTAGAGAGGGGGCGGGACAGCAAGAGACCCAGTACTTC. Its protein product is CSAREGAGQQETQYF.